These T cell receptor beta chains were read from a single sample in a study of control samples from healthy donors and cancer patients. Produced via immunoSEQ multiplex PCR; TCRdb's table is partial and in-frame only. The data contain some 79,000 clones, roughly 90% of them singletons. The specimen sequenced was blood. Every receptor here comes from a man in his forties or fifties in good health. Both conserved end residues are part of each CDR3. A D gene is named only where the DNA matches it firmly. The listing skips clone size in some rows; elsewhere it reads once, few, many or a size class.

clone_size	v_call	d_call	j_call	cdr3_nt	cdr3_aa
NA	TRBV11-2	NA	TRBJ2-1	TGTGCCAGCAGCTTAGCGAGGGATCGGGAGCAGTTCTTC	CASSLARDREQFF
NA	TRBV6-5	NA	TRBJ2-6	TGTGCCGTCTCCCAGGCCAACGTCCTGACTTTC	CAVSQANVLTF
NA	TRBV2	TRBD1	TRBJ1-5	TGTGCCAGCAGTGAAAATACAGGGGGCCGTCAGCCCCAGCATTTT	CASSENTGGRQPQHF
NA	TRBV24-1	TRBD2	TRBJ2-1	TGTGCCACCAGTGGGGCTAGCGGGGGGGTTAATGAGCAGTTCTTC	CATSGASGGVNEQFF
NA	TRBV19	NA	TRBJ1-4	TGTGCCAGTCTCCCGGGAGGGCCAGGAGTAACTAATGAAAAACTGTTTTTT	CASLPGGPGVTNEKLFF
NA	TRBV19	NA	TRBJ1-3	TGTGCCAGTAACCAGGGGAGCGTGGTTGGAAACACCATATATTTT	CASNQGSVVGNTIYF
NA	TRBV18	NA	TRBJ1-1	TGTGCCAGCTCACCGCCGGAGAAGAACACTGAAGCTTTCTTT	CASSPPEKNTEAFF
NA	TRBV6-5	NA	TRBJ1-5	TGTGCCAGCACCCCCGCGGATAGCAATCAGCCCCAGCATTTT	CASTPADSNQPQHF
NA	TRBV4-1	TRBD2	TRBJ2-5	TGCGCCAGCAGCCGAAGACTAGCGGCCCAAGAGACCCAGTACTTC	CASSRRLAAQETQYF
NA	TRBV21-1	NA	TRBJ2-5	TGTGCCAGCAGCAAAAAGGGGGAGGGACTAGCGGGGCAAAGAATTGTCACGGAGACCCAGTACTTC	CASSKKGEGLAGQRIVTETQYF
few	TRBV21-1	NA	TRBJ1-6	TGTGCCGGGGACAGGGCAGGCTCCTATAATTCACCCCTCCACTTT	CAGDRAGSYNSPLHF
NA	TRBV2	NA	TRBJ2-5	TGTGCCAGCAGTGGCCGGGGGAGTATGATCGGGGAGACCCAGTACTTC	CASSGRGSMIGETQYF
NA	TRBV9	NA	TRBJ2-3	TGTGCCAGCAGCGTAGCAGGTGGGCGGAGCACAGATACGCAGTATTTT	CASSVAGGRSTDTQYF
NA	TRBV18	TRBD2	TRBJ2-7	TGTGCCAGCTCCCGCCGGGAGGGATCCTACGAGCAGTACTTC	CASSRREGSYEQYF
NA	TRBV13	TRBD1	TRBJ2-3	TGTGCCAGCAGCCCAGGACAGGGGGCGAGCACAGATACGCAGTATTTT	CASSPGQGASTDTQYF
NA	TRBV5-5	NA	TRBJ1-3	TGTGCCAGCAGCTTGTCTGCCAGGGTCGGAAACACCATATATTTT	CASSLSARVGNTIYF
few	TRBV5-1	TRBD1	TRBJ1-1	TGCGCCAGCAGCAGGACCGGGACAGCGAACACTGAAGCTTTCTTT	CASSRTGTANTEAFF
NA	TRBV2	NA	TRBJ2-5	TGTGCTTCGGGGACGGGGTACCAAGAGACCCAGTACTTC	CASGTGYQETQYF
NA	TRBV5-1	TRBD1	TRBJ2-7	TGCGCCAGCAGCTTCGGACAGGGGCCCTCCTACGAGCAGTACTTC	CASSFGQGPSYEQYF
NA	TRBV5-5	NA	TRBJ2-7	TGTGCCAGCAGCTTGGTCGGCAGATCCTACGAGCAGTACTTC	CASSLVGRSYEQYF
few	TRBV7-2	NA	TRBJ1-5	TGTGCCAGCAGCTTAGGTGGGGGGCGACGGGATCAGCCCCAGCATTTT	CASSLGGGRRDQPQHF
NA	TRBV3-1/TRBV3-2	NA	TRBJ1-4	TGTGCCAGCAGCACGCGGGACTTAGGTAATGAAAAACTGTTTTTT	CASSTRDLGNEKLFF
NA	TRBV6-5	NA	TRBJ2-7	TGTGCCAGCACCACCCTGCCCAGGTCGCCCGAGCAGTACTTC	CASTTLPRSPEQYF
NA	TRBV7-8	TRBD2	TRBJ2-3	TGTGCCAGCAGCGGCGGGGGGGGGTGGACAGATACGCAGTATTTT	CASSGGGGWTDTQYF
NA	TRBV7-2	NA	TRBJ1-1	TGTGCCAGCAGCTTAGTCTCGACGCGGAACACTGAAGCTTTCTTT	CASSLVSTRNTEAFF
NA	TRBV2	NA	TRBJ1-1	TGTGCCAGCAGTGATTCTGCGCTACTGGGGAACACTGAAGCTTTCTTT	CASSDSALLGNTEAFF
NA	TRBV2	NA	TRBJ1-5	TGTGCCAGCAGTGAGGAGGTAGCCCAGCATTTT	CASSEEVAQHF
few	TRBV4-2	NA	TRBJ2-2	TGTGCCAGCAGCCACATCCGGGGTACCACGAACACCGGGGAGCTGTTTTTT	CASSHIRGTTNTGELFF
NA	TRBV21-1	NA	TRBJ1-2	TGTGCCAGCAGCAAGACAGGTTCTAACTATGGCTACACCTTC	CASSKTGSNYGYTF
once	TRBV6-2/TRBV6-3	TRBD2	TRBJ2-1	TGTGCCAGCAGTTACCTGGGACTAGCGGAGCAGTTCTTC	CASSYLGLAEQFF
NA	TRBV9	NA	TRBJ1-6	TGTGCCAGCAGCGGGGCCCTGGGGACTTGGGGGCCCTATAATTCACCCCTCCACTTT	CASSGALGTWGPYNSPLHF
NA	TRBV5-1	TRBD2	TRBJ2-5	TGCGCCAGCAGCGCAGGACTAGCGGAGGCACTCCAAGAGACCCAGTACTTC	CASSAGLAEALQETQYF
NA	TRBV7-9	NA	TRBJ1-1	TGTGCCAGCAGCCATACTAACACTGAAGCTTTCTTT	CASSHTNTEAFF
once	TRBV30	NA	TRBJ2-3	TGTGCCTGGAGTGTAGGCGGCCTCGGTACGCAGTATTTT	CAWSVGGLGTQYF
NA	TRBV10-3	NA	TRBJ1-2	TGTGCCATCAGTGGGTCCCACTATGGCTACACCTTC	CAISGSHYGYTF
NA	TRBV6-1	TRBD1	TRBJ2-3	TGTGCCAGCAGTGAAGGGACAGGATTCACAGATACGCAGTATTTT	CASSEGTGFTDTQYF
NA	TRBV19	TRBD2	TRBJ2-7	TGTGCCAGTAGTATAGGCGGGGGATACGAGCAGTACTTC	CASSIGGGYEQYF
NA	TRBV5-8	TRBD1	TRBJ2-7	TGTGCCAGCAGCTACGGGACAGCGAGCTCCTACGAGCAGTACTTC	CASSYGTASSYEQYF
NA	TRBV20-1	NA	TRBJ1-3	TGCAGTGCTTCCTCCTGGGACCGTATATATTTT	CSASSWDRIYF
once	TRBV18	NA	TRBJ1-5	TGTGCCAGCTCCCCGCGTACAGTATGGGGCAACAGCAATCAGCCCCAGCATTTT	CASSPRTVWGNSNQPQHF
NA	TRBV5-1	NA	TRBJ1-6	TGCGCCAGCAGCTTGAAACAGAATTCACCCCTCCACTTT	CASSLKQNSPLHF